Sequencing of this T cell receptor beta chain was carried out in a study of blood T cell repertoires in COVID-19. Study at large: Spain, Italy and the United States supplied samples that represented acute and convalescent COVID-19. From T cells, B-cell-depleted T cells, or PBMCs came the material, which was cDNA or gDNA.

Trimming took 7 bases from V and 6 from J; bases not matched to a gene: 9. CDR3 length: 13 residues. CDR1 is SNHLY, CDR2 FYNNEI, per germline. In the study's own analysis: Amplification from reference gene primers served as the basis for estimated nucleated cell counts. The data were produced by immunoSEQ multiplex PCR, yet TCRdb's version contains in-frame clones alone and is incomplete. V, J and clone size derive from that table, while D and trimming were established from the DNA sequence. The sample contains tens of thousands of clones, approximately 90% of which appear only once. The sequenced sample was peripheral blood. The receptor's source is a man aged 50 or older with active or convalescent COVID-19. The genes are TRBV2 and TRBJ2-7, with TRBD2 identical over 7 bases. The CDR3 sequence: CASTGAGVTEQYF. The CDR3, as DNA: TGTGCCAGCACCGGCGCGGGAGTTACCGAGCAGTACTTC.